This TCR beta chain was obtained from a study of read filtering for tumor transcriptome and immune sequencing. Bone marrow was sampled from every patient at the time of active disease. Study-level points and caveats: RNA-seq captured clonotypes less deeply and reliably than IR-seq.

As for this clonotype: The antigen is undetermined. A much larger clone differs by one base, so this may be a read error. This CDR3 is missing its conserved last phenylalanine or tryptophan, likely due to a read error.

From about 0.4 ug of RNA, a library with molecular barcoded alpha/delta and beta/gamma adaptors was made. TCRdb reanalysed the reads using MiXCR and keeps one entry per CDR3 protein. Of 90,000 to 95,000 distinct CDR3 sequences in the sample, about 22% are singletons; the top ten hold more than 9.5%. Germline CDR1 and CDR2: SGHRS and YFSETQ. This CDR3 has 15 amino acids. The trim removed 0 bases at V and 2 bases at J, leaving 4 bases unmatched. The receptor was derived from a donor at least 40 years old with multiple myeloma. Sequenced input: a population of CD138-negative cells sorted from bone marrow. This rearrangement joins TRBV5-1 to TRBJ2-5; TRBD1 matches at 7 bases. CDR3 in amino acids: CASSLAGDRQETQYL. For the CDR3, the DNA is TGCGCCAGCAGCTTGGCCGGGGACAGACAAGAGACCCAGTACTTA.